This TCR beta chain is from a study of cytomegalovirus exposure and HLA in healthy donors. The PCR contained 60 Vbeta and 13 Jbeta primers. Only in-frame clones appear in the TCRdb table, and some are missing; sequencing was by immunoSEQ multiplex PCR. The table lists under 200,000 clones, roughly 79% of them singletons. A remark on this clone: At the DNA level, this CDR3 is encoded by other sequences in the same sample as well.

The sequencing sample was made of PBMCs. The TCR was taken from a male donor in good health and CMV-seropositive.

CDR3 nucleotide sequence: TGTGCCTGGAGTGGGACAGCCCCTAACTATGGCTACACCTTC. Translated, it gives CAWSGTAPNYGYTF. The chain has TRBV30 and TRBJ1-2, with D tentatively TRBD1 (6 bases). The CDR3 extends over 14 amino acids. The V gene lost 1 base and the J gene lost 0 bases, with 9 bases spanning the gap. Per the germline V gene, CDR1 is GTSNPN and CDR2 is SVGIG (reference sequence).